Each of the 32 T cell receptor beta chains below was sequenced from the same sample in a study of glioma-infiltrating T cells. The iRepertoire nested amplicon-rescue multiplex PCR amplified TCR alpha and beta CDR3s from RNA. TCRdb called the multiplex PCR reads again in MiXCR, with one record for every CDR3 protein. The profile covers approximately 190,000 distinct CDR3 sequences, with around 32% appearing a single time and 20% taken by the ten largest. The sequencing input was glioma tissue, nonneoplastic brain tissue, or PBMCs (not recorded which). Source of these receptors: a human donor with low-grade glioma or glioblastoma, undergoing nonglioma brain surgery, or in good health (not recorded which).

This clonotype was counted many times. J is TRBJ2-2 and V is TRBV20-1; tentatively, D is TRBD1 or TRBD2 (5 bases each). V was trimmed by 1 base and J by 5 bases, leaving 17 bases between them. This CDR3 contains 16 residues. The germline CDR1 and CDR2 sequences are DFQATT and SNEGSKA (reference sequence). CDR3 amino acids: CSARGGGGGFTGELFF. The DNA for the CDR3 is TGCAGTGCTAGAGGTGGTGGTGGGGGTTTTACCGGGGAGCTGTTTTTT.

For this clonotype: A much larger clone sits a single nucleotide away, making a read error possible. J is TRBJ2-1 and V is TRBV7-2; no clear D gene. Germline lookup yields CDR1 SGHTA and CDR2 FQGNSA. Trimming took off 2 bases at V and 9 bases at J, with 11 bases between the two ends. There are 13 residues in the CDR3. CDR3 protein: CASSLLPFGEQFF. The CDR3 region has the DNA TGTGCCAGCAGCTTACTTCCTTTTGGTGAGCAGTTCTTC.

As concerns this clonotype: One end of the junction varies from germline; a read error may be responsible. V is TRBV7-7 and J is TRBJ2-2; D could derive from TRBD1 or TRBD2 (5 bases each). Germline CDR1 SSHAT, CDR2 FNYEAQ (reference sequence). The CDR3 spans 14 residues. CDR3 DNA sequence: TGTGCTAGCAGCCATGAGATCGGGGCAGGGGAGCTGTTTTTT. Its protein is CASSHEIGAGELFF.

Details on this clonotype: The CDR3 ends on some other residue instead of the conserved phenylalanine or tryptophan, so this is likely a read error. It is unclear where the CDR3 begins or ends on the DNA, so no DNA is shown, and the CDR3 is as TCRdb lists it. The gene calls are TRBV27 and TRBJ1-2. CDR1 and CDR2 (germline): MNHEY, SMNVEV (reference sequence). The CDR3 region is 14 residues in length, termini included. CDR3 amino acids: CARSLQGPGGGYTC.

This clonotype was recorded many times. The rearrangement uses TRBV12-3 or TRBV12-4 and TRBJ2-1, with 12 bases aligning to TRBD1. This CDR3 contains 15 residues. Trimming took 5 bases from V and 9 from J; bases not matched to a gene: 8. This chain's CDR3 is CASSQMGQGASEQFF. For the CDR3, the DNA is TGTGCCAGCAGTCAAATGGGACAGGGGGCCTCTGAGCAGTTCTTC.

This clonotype has at least ten counts. The CDR3 nucleotides read TGTGCCACCCTAGCGGGAGAAAACATCAATGAGCAGTTCTTC. Protein: CATLAGENINEQFF. V and J are TRBV28 and TRBJ2-1; 10 bases match TRBD2. The CDR3 covers 14 residues. The trim removed 10 bases at V and 6 bases at J, leaving 9 bases unmatched. Germline CDR1 MDHEN, CDR2 SYDVKM.

The chain carries TRBV7-2 and TRBJ2-1; 9 bases fit TRBD2. With 1 base clipped from V and 8 bases from J, the junction kept 9 bases outside the gene matches. There are 16 residues in the CDR3. Germline-derived CDR1 and CDR2 are SGHTA and FQGNSA. DNA of the CDR3: TGTGCCAGCAGCTTAGGACCTCGCGGGAGGGCCGATGAGCAGTTCTTC. Protein sequence: CASSLGPRGRADEQFF.

This clonotype has at least ten counts. The chain couples TRBV6-1 to TRBJ2-1; 7 bases agree with TRBD2. Germline CDR1 reads MNHNS; CDR2 reads SASEGT. J was trimmed by 2 bases and V by 6 bases; bases with no gene match: 1. CDR3 size: 13 residues. The DNA of the CDR3 is TGTGCCAGCAGGGCGGGGGCCTACAATGAGCAGTTCTTC. Protein sequence: CASRAGAYNEQFF.

On this clonotype: A junction end diverges from the germline sequence, so it may reflect a read error. This CDR3 reads CATSDPPGGTANNEQLF. The CDR3 DNA is TGTGCCACCAGTGATCCTCCAGGGGGCACGGCCAACAATGAGCAGCTCTTC. The chain recombines TRBV24-1 with TRBJ2-1; 8 positions agree with TRBD1. The CDR3 sequence is 17 residues long. Germline V CDR1 and CDR2: KGHDR, SFDVKD.

Note on this clonotype: One base away lies a much larger clone, so this may be a sequencing read error. CDR3 amino acids: CASSLAMGEESSTDTQYF. The CDR3, as DNA: TGTGCCAGCAGCTTAGCCATGGGGGAGGAAAGCAGCACAGATACGCAGTATTTT. The chain recombines TRBV7-9 with TRBJ2-3; TRBD2 might be the D (6 bases). The CDR3 loop spans 18 amino acids. The germline CDR1 and CDR2 sequences are SEHNR and FQNEAQ (reference sequence). The V gene lost 0 bases and the J gene lost 0 bases, with 16 bases spanning the gap.

This clonotype was seen at least ten times. The genes are TRBV7-9 and TRBJ2-1; no reliable D call. This CDR3 is 13 amino acids long. Germline lookup yields CDR1 SEHNR and CDR2 FQNEAQ (reference sequence). The ends were cut back, 2 bases at V and 5 bases at J, with 7 bases in the middle. The CDR3 spells CASSLWLNNEQFF. CDR3 nucleotides: TGTGCCAGCAGCTTATGGCTAAACAATGAGCAGTTCTTC.

With respect to this clonotype: The CDR3 end shows no conserved phenylalanine or tryptophan, and so a read error is likely. The rearrangement links TRBV7-9 to TRBJ2-1; perhaps TRBD2 as D (6 bases). This CDR3 comprises 15 residues. V lost 6 bases to trimming and J lost 7 bases, with 19 bases between them. CDR1 is SEHNR, CDR2 FQNEAQ, per germline (reference sequence). CDR3 sequence: CASREGNGSPNEQFL. DNA for the CDR3: TGTGCCAGCAGGGAAGGGAACGGGAGTCCGAATGAGCAGTTCCTC.

This clonotype was recorded at least ten times. This sequence joins TRBV27 and TRBJ2-3; D is uncertain. The length of the CDR3 is 15 residues. Germline CDR1 MNHEY, CDR2 SMNVEV (reference sequence). V was cut by 3 bases and J by 0 bases, with 10 bases left in between. The CDR3 sequence is CASSFLLSSTDTQYF. The CDR3 nucleotides read TGTGCCAGCAGTTTTCTCCTCTCTAGCACAGATACGCAGTATTTT.

There are many counts of this clonotype. V usage is TRBV20-1 and J usage is TRBJ2-1, with 11 bases matching TRBD2. The CDR3 consists of 16 residues. The V segment lost 0 bases and the J segment 3 bases; nucleotides outside the gene matches: 4. The germline V gene encodes CDR1 DFQATT and CDR2 SNEGSKA (reference sequence). For the CDR3, the DNA is TGCAGTGCTAGAGATACTAGCGGGAGCAACTACAATGAGCAGTTCTTC. Its translation: CSARDTSGSNYNEQFF.

With respect to this clonotype: This may come from a read error, since a much larger clone is one base off. The genes are TRBV5-1 and TRBJ1-1; weak D call: TRBD1 (5 bases). The CDR3 totals 16 residues. CDR1 and CDR2 (germline): SGHRS, YFSETQ. The CDR3 protein is CSSSEGTETMNTEAFF. The CDR3 DNA reads as TGCTCCAGCAGCGAGGGGACCGAAACTATGAACACTGAAGCTTTCTTT.

As to this clonotype: At one end the junction does not follow the germline gene, possibly because of a read error. The rearrangement uses TRBV14 and TRBJ1-2; D perhaps matches TRBD1 (6 bases). This CDR3 region has 16 residues. The germline V gene encodes CDR1 SGHDN and CDR2 FVKESK. DNA for the CDR3: TGTGCCAGCAGCCAAAGGACAGATTCATTTACCTATGTCTACACCTTC. Protein: CASSQRTDSFTYVYTF. Combining the CDR3 with reference TRBV14 and TRBJ1-2 gives the whole variable domain EAGVTQFPSHSVIEKGQTVTLRCDPISGHDNLYWYRRVMGKEIKFLLHFVKESKQDESGMPNNRFLAERTGGTYSTLKVQPAELEDSGVYFCASSQRTDSFTYVYTFGSGTRLTVV.

The chain carries TRBV5-4 and TRBJ2-1, with TRBD2 matching over 7 bases. Unmatched junction bases numbered 4, after V lost 0 bases and J lost 4 bases. Germline lookup yields CDR1 SGHNT and CDR2 YYREEE (reference sequence). This CDR3 spans 15 amino acids. CDR3 sequence (DNA): TGTGCCAGCAGCTTGGGGAGCGGGACTTACAATGAGCAGTTCTTC. Its protein product is CASSLGSGTYNEQFF.

J is TRBJ2-5 and V is TRBV12-3 or TRBV12-4; D gene unclear. Trimming removed 0 bases at V and 2 bases at J, with 7 bases between. The CDR3 length is 14 residues. The CDR3 sequence: CASSLAVRQETQYF. The CDR3 DNA follows: TGTGCCAGCAGTTTAGCGGTCAGGCAAGAGACCCAGTACTTC.

This clonotype has at least ten counts. The chain has TRBV6-2 or TRBV6-3 and TRBJ2-3, with TRBD2 matching 11 bases. The germline V gene has CDR1 MNHEY and CDR2 SVGEGT. This CDR3 has 22 amino acids. V lost 2 bases and J lost 0; bases outside the gene matches: 19. The CDR3 bases are TGTGCCAGCAGTTACCCTTCCAAGGCTAGCGGGAGGACCACAATTAGCACAGATACGCAGTATTTT. Its protein product is CASSYPSKASGRTTISTDTQYF.

The gene calls are TRBV19 and TRBJ2-1; D could derive from TRBD1 or TRBD2 (5 bases each). The CDR3 loop spans 13 amino acids. The V end lost 7 bases, the J end lost 15 bases, and 22 bases lay between the germline ends. Germline CDR1 LNHDA, CDR2 SQIVND (reference sequence). The CDR3 DNA follows: TGTGCCAGTACCTCCTTTAGAGGGGAAAGGGTGTTCTTC. This sequence encodes CASTSFRGERVFF.

Concerning this clonotype itself: A much larger clone sits a single nucleotide away, making a read error possible. The V call is TRBV10-3, the J call TRBJ2-1, with TRBD2 as a possible D gene (6 bases). The J call is in doubt because the DNA end fits TRBJ2-7 better. The germline gives CDR1 ENHRY, CDR2 SYGVKD. This CDR3 is 16 amino acids long. The CDR3: CAISVSRREGVDEQYF. DNA of the CDR3: TGTGCCATCAGTGTGTCGAGGAGGGAAGGGGTAGACGAGCAGTACTTC.

This clonotype was recorded at least ten times. The chain has TRBV7-2 and TRBJ2-3; D is undetermined. Germline V gene lookup returns CDR1 SGHTA and CDR2 FQGNSA. CDR3 length: 14 residues. Trimming pared 5 bases from V and 1 base from J, leaving 10 bases between. CDR3 in amino acids: CASSPGRGTDTQYF. The CDR3 coding sequence is TGTGCCAGCAGCCCAGGACGGGGCACAGATACGCAGTATTTT.

At least ten counts were recorded for this clonotype. The rearrangement links TRBV24-1 to TRBJ2-2; no clear D. This CDR3 is built from 16 residues. The V and J ends lost 4 bases and 2 bases respectively, with 13 bases between them. Germline V gives CDR1 KGHDR, CDR2 SFDVKD. The CDR3 spells CATSDLGTFNTGELFF. The CDR3 nucleotides read TGTGCCACCAGTGACCTGGGAACCTTCAACACCGGGGAGCTGTTTTTT.

The chain links TRBV4-2 to TRBJ2-3; 10 nucleotides match TRBD2. Germline-derived CDR1 and CDR2 are LGHNA and YNFKEQ. V was pared by 0 bases and J by 6 bases, with 3 bases of the junction left unmatched. The CDR3 contains 15 residues. DNA of the CDR3: TGTGCCAGCAGCCAAGATCTAGCGGGAGCCGATACGCAGTATTTT. Residues: CASSQDLAGADTQYF.

This clonotype was counted between two and nine times. The chain couples TRBV19 to TRBJ2-5; D perhaps matches TRBD1 (6 bases). In germline, CDR1 is LNHDA, CDR2 SQIVND (reference sequence). V lost 8 bases and J 2 bases, leaving 15 bases between the germline ends. The length of the CDR3 is 14 residues. CDR3 region: CASGPRGRQETQYF. DNA for the CDR3: TGTGCCAGTGGTCCCAGGGGCCGGCAAGAGACCCAGTACTTC.

Many counts were recorded for this clonotype. The chain joins TRBV10-3 to TRBJ1-1; TRBD1 matches 7 bases. Per germline, CDR1 ENHRY and CDR2 SYGVKD. This CDR3 has 15 amino acids. J was trimmed by 1 base and V by 6 bases; bases with no gene match: 8. CDR3 sequence: CAIRPTGRENTEAFF. CDR3 nucleotides: TGTGCCATCAGGCCGACAGGGAGGGAGAACACTGAAGCTTTCTTT.

Turning to this clonotype: Relative to the germline gene, one junction end is altered; a read error may explain this. The chain couples TRBV18 to TRBJ2-1, with D possibly TRBD2 on 6 matching bases. The germline gives CDR1 KGHSH, CDR2 LQKENI. This CDR3 is 13 amino acids long. In DNA form, the CDR3 reads TGTGCCAGCTCGCTGGGACTTTCGAATGAGAAGTTCTTC. Its protein is CASSLGLSNEKFF.

This clonotype was counted at least ten times. V usage is TRBV29-1 and J usage is TRBJ1-1; tentatively, D is TRBD1 (6 bases). Trimming took 7 bases from V and 1 from J, leaving 7 bases between them. CDR1 SQVTM and CDR2 ANQGSEA come from the germline V gene. The CDR3 loop spans 11 amino acids. The CDR3 sequence is CSGTENTEAFF. The CDR3 coding sequence is TGCAGCGGGACAGAGAACACTGAAGCTTTCTTT. Full variable domain (missing parts from reference TRBV29-1 and TRBJ1-1): SAVISQKPSRDICQRGTSLTIQCQVDSQVTMMFWYRQQPGQSLTLIATANQGSEATYESGFVIDKFPISRPNLTFSTLTVSNMSPEDSSIYLCSGTENTEAFFGQGTRLTVV.

With regard to this clonotype: This could be a read error, since a much larger clone is one nucleotide away. In this CDR3 the conserved last residue, phenylalanine or tryptophan, is missing, so a read error is likely. The chain carries TRBV28 and TRBJ1-5; D remains unclear. The CDR3 is made up of 14 amino acids. The germline V gene has CDR1 MDHEN and CDR2 SYDVKM. CDR3 nucleotides: TGTGCCAGCGGCGGCGTCTATAGCAATCGGCCCCAGCATTCT. Residues: CASGGVYSNRPQHS.

This clonotype has at least ten counts. V usage is TRBV7-2 and J usage is TRBJ1-5, with a tentative D call TRBD1 (6 bases). The V end lost 3 bases, the J end lost 0 bases, and 15 bases lay between the germline ends. Germline CDR1 and CDR2: SGHTA and FQGNSA. The CDR3 contains 17 residues. CDR3 protein: CASSFRGRGFSNQPQHF. CDR3 nucleotide sequence: TGTGCCAGCAGCTTCCGGGGGAGGGGGTTTAGCAATCAGCCCCAGCATTTT.

In this sample, this clonotype turned up a few times. A read error may explain this, as a much larger clone is one base away. The chain couples TRBV28 to TRBJ2-7, with D perhaps TRBD2 (5 bases). The CDR3 contains 12 residues. From germline, CDR1 is MDHEN and CDR2 SYDVKM. Deletions cut 8 bases from V and 3 bases from J, with 11 bases between. This CDR3 is CASYGNRYEQYF. CDR3 coding DNA: TGTGCCAGCTACGGGAATCGCTACGAGCAGTACTTC. Complete variable domain (other parts from reference TRBV28 and TRBJ2-7): DVKVTQSSRYLVKRTGEKVFLECVQDMDHENMFWYRQDPGLGLRLIYFSYDVKMKEKGDIPEGYSVSREKKERFSLILESASTNQTSMYLCASYGNRYEQYFGPGTRLTVT.

About this clonotype: A read error may account for a junction end that differs from germline. V and J are TRBV7-6 and TRBJ2-1, with TRBD1 identical over 12 bases. There are 16 residues in the CDR3. Germline V gene lookup returns CDR1 SGHVS and CDR2 FNYEAQ. The CDR3 region is CASSCPGTGGINEEFF. DNA for the CDR3: TGTGCCAGCAGCTGCCCCGGGACAGGGGGCATAAATGAGGAGTTCTTC.